Following are 22 T cell receptor beta chains from one sample sequenced in a study of OX40 agonist ivuxolimab in advanced cancers. Sequencing was performed with immunoSEQ multiplex PCR; in TCRdb, only in-frame clones are kept and a portion is missing. The sample holds about 64,000 clones; more than 75% are singletons and the top ten take about 2.3%. The source was CD4+ or CD8+ T cells sorted from blood, collected in a trial of the OX40 agonist ivuxolimab. All receptors come from an adult with an advanced solid tumor such as melanoma, head and neck, liver or kidney cancer.

The rearrangement joins TRBV5-4 to TRBJ2-1; TRBD1 or TRBD2 may be the D gene (5 bases each). Trimming removed 5 bases at V and 5 bases at J, with 8 bases between. The CDR3 covers 12 residues. Per germline, CDR1 SGHNT and CDR2 YYREEE (reference sequence). The DNA of the CDR3 is TGTGCCAGCAGTTGGGGGAACAATGAGCAGTTCTTC. Translated, it gives CASSWGNNEQFF. The full variable domain, with the rest looked up from reference TRBV5-4 and TRBJ2-1, is ETGVTQSPTHLIKTRGQQVTLRCSSQSGHNTVSWYQQALGQGPQFIFQYYREEENGRGNFPPRFSGLQFPNYSSELNVNALELDDSALYLCASSWGNNEQFFGPGTRLTVL.

The genes are TRBV2 and TRBJ2-7; 9 bases map to TRBD1. This CDR3 is 16 amino acids long. The germline CDR1 and CDR2 sequences are SNHLY and FYNNEI. Trimming removed 4 bases from V and 5 bases from J; junction bases left unmatched: 12. The CDR3 sequence: CASSGLRGQGNHEQYF. The CDR3 nucleotides are TGTGCCAGCAGTGGTTTAAGAGGACAGGGGAACCACGAGCAGTACTTC.

The chain is built from TRBV5-6 and TRBJ2-7; D is uncertain. Looked up from germline, CDR1 is SGHDT and CDR2 is YYEEEE. The CDR3 spans 13 residues. The V and J ends lost 0 bases and 5 bases respectively, with 9 bases between them. The CDR3 loop is CASSLVWGDEQYF. The CDR3 DNA is TGTGCCAGCAGCTTGGTCTGGGGTGACGAGCAGTACTTC. The whole variable domain, filled in from reference TRBV5-6 and TRBJ2-7, reads DAGVTQSPTHLIKTRGQQVTLRCSPKSGHDTVSWYQQALGQGPQFIFQYYEEEERQRGNFPDRFSGHQFPNYSSELNVNALLLGDSALYLCASSLVWGDEQYFGPGTRLTVT.

The J gene is TRBJ1-5, the V gene TRBV11-2, with D perhaps TRBD1 (5 bases). The germline V gene has CDR1 SGHAT and CDR2 FQNNGV. The CDR3 is 14 residues long. V lost 0 bases, J lost 5 bases, and 8 bases lay in between. The CDR3 DNA sequence: TGTGCCAGCAGCTTAGAGGACAAACATCAGCCCCAGCATTTT. Amino acid sequence: CASSLEDKHQPQHF.

The J gene is TRBJ2-6, the V gene TRBV7-3; 7 bases are shared with TRBD1. CDR3 length equals 17 residues. Trimming at V came to 5 bases and at J to 3 bases, leaving 10 bases not matched to a gene. Germline loops: CDR1 SGHTA, CDR2 FQGTGA. This CDR3 reads CASSPTGPKGGANVLTF. The CDR3 bases are TGTGCCAGCAGCCCGACAGGGCCCAAGGGTGGGGCCAACGTCCTGACTTTC.

This chain connects TRBV5-1 to TRBJ2-1, with 9 bases fitting TRBD2. The CDR3 contains 15 residues. The V and J ends lost 5 bases and 5 bases, in that order; junction bases with no gene match: 8. The germline V gene has CDR1 SGHRS and CDR2 YFSETQ. The CDR3 sequence is CASRRASSGNNEQFF. CDR3 nucleotide sequence: TGCGCCAGCAGAAGGGCCTCTAGCGGGAACAATGAGCAGTTCTTC.

V usage is TRBV4-2 and J usage is TRBJ2-7; D may be TRBD1 (5 bases). Germline V gene lookup returns CDR1 LGHNA and CDR2 YNFKEQ. Trimming took 1 base from V and 4 from J, leaving 14 bases between them. The CDR3 is 15 amino acids. CDR3 nucleotides: TGTGCCAGCAGCCAAGGGTCCGCAGGGCGGTACGAGCAGTACTTC. It specifies CASSQGSAGRYEQYF.

The V gene is TRBV9, the J gene TRBJ2-2; 9 bases match TRBD2. The trim removed 1 base at V and 3 bases at J, leaving 4 bases unmatched. In germline, CDR1 is SGDLS, CDR2 YYNGEE. The CDR3 has 16 residues. The CDR3 DNA is TGTGCCAGCAGCGTAAGGACTAGCGTCGACACCGGGGAGCTGTTTTTT. Amino acids: CASSVRTSVDTGELFF.

The chain uses TRBV7-6 and TRBJ1-5, with D unclear. The V gene lost 5 bases and the J gene lost 6 bases, with 11 bases spanning the gap. The CDR3 has 13 amino acids. Germline V CDR1 and CDR2: SGHVS, FNYEAQ. CDR3: CASSPRKGQPQHF. The CDR3 DNA reads as TGTGCCAGCAGCCCCCGCAAGGGTCAGCCCCAGCATTTT.

The chain combines TRBV9 with TRBJ2-3; TRBD2 matches 12 bases. Germline CDR1 is SGDLS and CDR2 is YYNGEE. This CDR3 has 16 amino acids. The J segment lost 3 bases and the V segment lost 4 bases, leaving 6 bases of the junction unmatched. This CDR3 is CASSRLAGVTTDTQYF. The CDR3 DNA sequence: TGTGCCAGCAGCCGACTAGCGGGAGTGACGACAGATACGCAGTATTTT.

The chain employs TRBV6-1 and TRBJ1-2; D may be TRBD1 (6 bases). The CDR3 totals 13 residues. The V and J ends lost 7 bases and 1 base respectively, with 10 bases between them. Germline assignment: CDR1 MNHNS and CDR2 SASEGT. CDR3 DNA: TGTGCCAGCACCCTGGACAGTAACTATGGCTACACCTTC. Protein product: CASTLDSNYGYTF.

CDR3 sequence: CASSQSGGYGYTF. The CDR3 DNA is TGTGCCAGCAGCCAATCAGGGGGCTATGGCTACACCTTC. This chain uses TRBV6-4 with TRBJ1-2; 7 nucleotides line up with TRBD1. From germline, CDR1 is MRHNA and CDR2 SNTAGT. With 6 bases clipped from V and 4 bases from J, the junction kept 5 bases outside the gene matches. The CDR3 spans 13 residues.

The chain joins TRBV30 to TRBJ2-7, with D possibly matching TRBD1 (5 bases). Trimming took 1 base from V and 6 from J, leaving 13 bases between them. The CDR3 has 13 residues. Germline CDR1 and CDR2: GTSNPN and SVGIG (reference sequence). CDR3 protein: CAWSAGLNLEQYF. DNA for the CDR3: TGTGCCTGGAGTGCAGGGTTAAATCTCGAGCAGTACTTC.

In this sample, this clone turned up a few times. This chain connects TRBV7-9 to TRBJ1-4, with a possible D match to TRBD1 (5 bases). The V end was cut by 11 bases, the J end by 0 bases, with 13 bases between. The CDR3 runs 14 residues. Germline V gives CDR1 SEHNR, CDR2 FQNEAQ (reference sequence). CDR3 loop: CAAGGPATNEKLFF. The CDR3 DNA sequence: TGTGCCGCCGGGGGACCAGCAACTAATGAAAAACTGTTTTTT.

This clone occurred once. The DNA of the CDR3 is TGTGCCAGCAGCCTAACTAGCCGACACGAGCAGTACTTC. Encoded protein: CASSLTSRHEQYF. The rearrangement joins TRBV5-6 to TRBJ2-7; TRBD2 might be the D (6 bases). Trimming took off 4 bases at V and 5 bases at J, with 13 bases between the two ends. Germline V gives CDR1 SGHDT, CDR2 YYEEEE. The CDR3 runs 13 residues.

This chain links TRBV5-6 with TRBJ2-1; the D is unclear. The germline V and J ends were trimmed by 5 bases and 3 bases, with 3 bases remaining between them. Per germline, CDR1 SGHDT and CDR2 YYEEEE. The CDR3 extends over 11 amino acids. The CDR3 region is CASSYYNEQFF. In DNA form, the CDR3 reads TGTGCCAGCAGTTACTACAATGAGCAGTTCTTC.

V is TRBV9 and J is TRBJ2-3; 7 bases fit TRBD1. Germline V CDR1 and CDR2: SGDLS, YYNGEE. V lost 0 bases to trimming and J lost 2 bases; unmatched junction nucleotides: 6. CDR3 length equals 16 residues. The CDR3 DNA reads TGTGCCAGCAGCGTAGAGGGACAGATTTTCACAGATACGCAGTATTTT. This translates into CASSVEGQIFTDTQYF.

By sample fraction, this clone is medium-sized. CDR3 nucleotide sequence: TGTGCCTGGAGATTGGCTGGAGCTAATGAAAAACTGTTTTTT. Its protein product is CAWRLAGANEKLFF. The chain has TRBV30 and TRBJ1-4; D remains unclear. The V gene lost 3 bases and the J gene lost 3 bases, with 11 bases spanning the gap. Germline loops: CDR1 GTSNPN, CDR2 SVGIG (reference sequence). The CDR3 is 14 residues long.

The chain joins TRBV18 to TRBJ1-2; tentatively, D is TRBD1 (5 bases). The CDR3 sequence is 12 residues long. V was clipped by 4 bases and J by 2 bases, with 5 bases between them. Germline V CDR1 and CDR2: KGHSH, LQKENI. This chain's CDR3 is CASSRQNYGYTF. DNA of the CDR3: TGTGCCAGCTCACGACAGAACTATGGCTACACCTTC.

The V call is TRBV18, the J call TRBJ1-5, with 7 nucleotides matching TRBD1. Germline V CDR1 and CDR2: KGHSH, LQKENI. V was clipped by 4 bases and J by 6 bases; unmatched bases: 6. The CDR3 sequence is 14 residues long. The CDR3 sequence is CASSLDRVSQPQHF. DNA of the CDR3: TGTGCCAGCTCACTCGACAGGGTGAGTCAGCCCCAGCATTTT.

The CDR3 sequence is CASSQVRISGANVLTF. The CDR3 DNA is TGCGCCAGCAGCCAAGTACGGATCTCTGGGGCCAACGTCCTGACTTTC. The chain is built from TRBV4-3 and TRBJ2-6; D call uncertain. V lost 1 base to trimming and J lost 0 bases, with 7 bases between them. From germline, CDR1 is LGHNA and CDR2 YSLEER. The CDR3 totals 16 residues.

The chain is built from TRBV6-5 and TRBJ2-7; a possible D gene is TRBD2 (6 bases). Trimming shortened V by 8 bases and J by 3 bases, and 8 bases separated the two germline ends. Germline V gene data show CDR1 as MNHEY and CDR2 as SVGAGI. The CDR3 sequence is 11 residues long. CDR3 residues: CASGDFYEQYF. The CDR3 nucleotides read TGTGCCAGCGGGGACTTCTACGAGCAGTACTTC.